Given below is one TCR beta chain in context. The sample originates from a study of blood T cell repertoires in COVID-19. For the study at large: The cDNA or gDNA used as material had been derived from T cells, B-cell-depleted T cells, or PBMCs.

The CDR3 contains 18 residues. Per the germline V gene, CDR1 is LGHDT and CDR2 is YNNKEL (reference sequence). V lost 3 bases and J lost 1; bases outside the gene matches: 8. Enrolment of Seattle patients took place during active infection, and they were followed longitudinally. Here immunoSEQ multiplex PCR was the method, and the copy in TCRdb shows in-frame clones only, minus some. The sample carries 40,000 to 50,000 clones, 75% to 90% recorded once. Material for sequencing was peripheral blood. The source is a woman at least 80 years old with COVID-19, enrolled during active disease. This chain joins TRBV3-1 (or the pseudogene TRBV3-2) and TRBJ2-6; TRBD1 matches at 8 bases. CDR3 sequence: CASSQAFRGRSGANVLTF. DNA for the CDR3: TGTGCCAGCAGCCAGGCATTCAGGGGGCGTTCTGGGGCCAACGTCCTGACTTTC.